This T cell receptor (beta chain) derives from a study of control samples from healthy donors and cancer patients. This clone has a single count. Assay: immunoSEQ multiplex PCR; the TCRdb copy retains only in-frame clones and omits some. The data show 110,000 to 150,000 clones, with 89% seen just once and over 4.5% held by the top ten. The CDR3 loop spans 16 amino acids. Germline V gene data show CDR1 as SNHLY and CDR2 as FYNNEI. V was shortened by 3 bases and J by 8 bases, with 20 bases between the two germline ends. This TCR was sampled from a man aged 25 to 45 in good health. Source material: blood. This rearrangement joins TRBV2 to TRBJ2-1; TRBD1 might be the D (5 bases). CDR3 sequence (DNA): TGTGCCAGCAGTGAGGGTGACAGCCCGTTAATCGATGAGCAGTTCTTC. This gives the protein CASSEGDSPLIDEQFF.